This paragraph covers one T cell receptor beta chain sequence. Its antigen is still unknown. Produced via immunoSEQ multiplex PCR; TCRdb's table is partial and in-frame only. The repertoire holds roughly 80,000 clones, with around 90% as singletons. This specimen belongs to a study of T cell responses to AZD1222 COVID-19 vaccine. At the level of the study: The study pooled second doses at about 4 or about 12 weeks.

The V gene lost 4 bases and the J gene lost 4 bases, with 14 bases spanning the gap. Germline-derived CDR1 and CDR2 are SGHRS and YFSETQ. This CDR3 spans 14 amino acids. Study observations and caveats: Clonal diversity was possibly underestimated, and the donors were mostly white British, with more females. Without day 14 samples, only post-peak T cell repertoires were studied. The breadth and depth of Spike-specific TCRs increased once two AZD1222 doses had been given.

The sample here was peripheral blood, taken on day 0 of AZD1222 vaccination. The clonotype comes from an adult in good health. The chain joins TRBV5-1 to TRBJ1-1, with D possibly being TRBD1 (6 bases). This CDR3 reads CASSQGLPSTEAFF. The CDR3 DNA follows: TGCGCCAGCAGCCAGGGGTTGCCGAGCACTGAAGCTTTCTTT.